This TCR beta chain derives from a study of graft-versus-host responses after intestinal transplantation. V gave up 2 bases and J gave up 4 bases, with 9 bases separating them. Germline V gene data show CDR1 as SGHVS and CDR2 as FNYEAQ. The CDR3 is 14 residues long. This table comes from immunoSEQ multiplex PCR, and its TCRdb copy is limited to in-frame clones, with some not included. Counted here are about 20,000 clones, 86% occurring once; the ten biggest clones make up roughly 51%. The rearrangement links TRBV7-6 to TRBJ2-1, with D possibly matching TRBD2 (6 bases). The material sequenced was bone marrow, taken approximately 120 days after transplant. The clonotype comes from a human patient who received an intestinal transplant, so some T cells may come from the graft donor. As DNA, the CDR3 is TGTGCCAGCAGCTTATGGGAGGATTACAATGAGCAGTTCTTC. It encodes CASSLWEDYNEQFF.